This T cell receptor beta chain was captured by sequencing in a study of blood T cells in healthy people across ages (dated by TCRdb to the mid-2010s). In terms of the full investigation: In model experiments, template switching captured about one uniquely barcoded TCR beta cDNA molecule for every two T cells. Donors of different ages were randomly distributed across sequencing lanes to avoid experimental bias. Using deep sequencing normalized with unique cDNA molecular identifiers, the study measured how TCR beta repertoire diversity changes with age. Four age groups were formed from the donors: young (average 16 years), middle-aged (approximately 40), aged (62) and long-lived (82). The study analyzed two additional independent replicas of 1 million unique cDNA reads from the same blood draw for two donors, one aged 18 to 30 and one aged 80 or older.

Library creation used 5' RACE. These reads were obtained on an Illumina HiSeq 2500. A second PCR of 7 to 11 cycles was performed with a sample-barcoded 5' primer and a J-beta primer mix. Each TCR beta cDNA molecule received a unique molecular identifier from a template-switch 5' adaptor carrying 12 random nucleotides. Each sample yielded at least 2.5 million CDR3-containing paired-end reads. All of the RNA was converted into first-strand cDNA using the Mint cDNA synthesis kit, with a TRBC-specific oligonucleotide serving as the primer. All cDNA was treated with uracil-DNA glycosylase and then went through a first 18-cycle PCR with the universal primers M1SS and BC2_uni_R. The authors' pipeline ran thus. Normalization of each sample was performed by random selection of 1 million high-quality reads, each carrying a distinct molecular identifier. Reads with shared molecular identifiers were discarded instead of being binned into consensus sequences. MiTCR, with a Q25 quality threshold and the strictest error-elimination algorithm, was used for CDR3 identification, clonotype clustering and error correction. A nonparametric unseen species model with Euler transformation was used to estimate a lower bound on total TCR beta diversity. TCRdb reanalyzed the raw reads on its own, using fastp at Q25 for trimming and MiXCR for clone calling, and kept in-frame beta chains. Rows with a matching CDR3 protein are joined into one entry that keeps the most common DNA and genes. These V and J calls originate from TCRdb's pipeline instead of the authors' own analysis. Counted in this sample were just over 1 million distinct CDR3 sequences; 40% to 50% of them appeared once. The ten largest clones represent around 18% of the sample.

What the research found in general, with its limitations: Compared with the aged group, more naive CD4+ T cells, fewer expanded clones and increased TCR diversity were shown by the long-lived group, suggesting age selection. Observed TCR beta diversity correlated strongly with the percentage of naive T cells measured by flow cytometry. Because profiling used bulk unsorted PBMCs, naive and antigen-experienced compartments could not be compared conclusively. Observed TCR beta diversity per million T cells fell roughly linearly with age, and a significant reduction was already apparent by age around 40. Because donor CMV infection status was unknown, age-related changes in expanded clonotypes were potentially confounded. Estimates of total diversity based on one million sequenced T cells were considered lower bounds and underestimates.

The germline ends are 13 bases apart after V is trimmed by 2 bases and J by 5 bases. The germline V gene (reference sequence) gives CDR1 as DFQATT and CDR2 as SNEGSKA. The CDR3 measures 13 amino acids from cysteine to phenylalanine. Here the CDR3 DNA is all that survives: 39 bases in frame from base 1. A few counts support this clonotype. The target of this receptor is not known. No much larger clone is present one base from it, and per-base qualities are unavailable. The approximately 40 donors, aged about 6 to 95 years, were systemically healthy Caucasian individuals from Russia. Around 9.9 milliliters of peripheral blood were collected from each donor into EDTA-treated Vacutainer tubes. PBMCs were isolated by Ficoll-Paque density-gradient centrifugation, with at least 6 million obtained per sample. Trizol reagent was used to extract total RNA from PBMCs, with at least 5.5 micrograms per sample. Naive CD45RAhigh/CD27high T cell percentages were measured by flow cytometry on a PBMC aliquot from every donor.

The clonotype comes from a woman aged 55-70 years in good health. The sequenced sample was blood. In this chain, TRBV20-1 is recombined with TRBJ2-7; TRBD2 is a possible D gene, resting on 5 matching bases. The CDR3: CSARRDFNDEQYF. The DNA is TGCAGTGCTAGACGGGATTTCAATGACGAGCAGTACTTC.